Each of the 24 T cell receptor beta chains below was sequenced from the same sample in a study of cytomegalovirus exposure and HLA in healthy donors. Primers for the PCR totalled 60 Vbeta and 13 Jbeta. Method: immunoSEQ multiplex PCR; TCRdb's copy keeps in-frame clones and lacks some. The table shows around 120,000 clones, with roughly 80% occurring only once. Sequencing was carried out using PBMCs. The receptor source for this set is a man in his fifties or sixties in good health and CMV-seropositive.

J is TRBJ1-1 and V is TRBV19, with TRBD1 matching 10 bases. Germline-derived CDR1 and CDR2 are LNHDA and SQIVND (reference sequence). CDR3 length: 16 residues. V lost 2 bases, J lost 0 bases, and 3 bases stayed unmatched. CDR3 in amino acids: CASSIRDRGMNTEAFF. The CDR3 nucleotides are TGTGCCAGTAGTATAAGGGACAGGGGAATGAACACTGAAGCTTTCTTT.

The V call is TRBV6-5, the J call TRBJ2-1; 7 positions match TRBD1. Trimming removed 3 bases from V and 2 bases from J; junction bases left unmatched: 4. The CDR3 is 15 amino acids. Germline V gene data show CDR1 as MNHEY and CDR2 as SVGAGI. The CDR3 DNA follows: TGTGCCAGCAGTTATCAAGGGGGCGCCTACAATGAGCAGTTCTTC. It translates to CASSYQGGAYNEQFF.

This chain links TRBV10-3 with TRBJ2-1, with a possible D match to TRBD1 (6 bases). The V gene's germline CDR1 is ENHRY and CDR2 SYGVKD. Trimming shortened V by 0 bases and J by 7 bases, and 13 bases separated the two germline ends. The CDR3 is made up of 15 amino acids. The CDR3, as DNA: TGTGCCATCAGTGAGTCAGGGGGTTCCCATAATGAGCAGTTCTTC. It is translated as CAISESGGSHNEQFF.

V usage is TRBV6-6 and J usage is TRBJ1-5, with TRBD1 as a possible D gene (6 bases). This CDR3 region has 14 residues. Trimming left V 3 bases short and J 6 bases short, with 12 bases between. CDR1 and CDR2 (germline): MNHNY, SVGAGI (reference sequence). The CDR3, as DNA: TGTGCCAGCAGTTATGGTGGGGGCGGTCAGCCCCAGCATTTT. This gives the protein CASSYGGGGQPQHF.

The V gene is TRBV5-5, the J gene TRBJ2-1, with a possible D match to TRBD1 (6 bases). The CDR3 length is 14 residues. V lost 5 bases and J lost 2, with 11 bases in between. The germline gives CDR1 SGHKS, CDR2 YYEKEE (reference sequence). This chain's CDR3 is CASRLGHPYNEQFF. The CDR3 DNA sequence: TGTGCCAGCAGGCTGGGACACCCCTACAATGAGCAGTTCTTC.

CDR3 residues: CASSDSWEGTDTQYF. In DNA, the CDR3 is TGTGCCAGCAGTGACTCGTGGGAGGGCACAGATACGCAGTATTTT. V gene TRBV6-4 combines with J gene TRBJ2-3, with D tentatively TRBD2 (6 bases). This CDR3 is 15 amino acids long. The ends were cut back, 0 bases at V and 1 base at J, with 8 bases in the middle. Looked up from germline, CDR1 is MRHNA and CDR2 is SNTAGT.

The V and J genes are TRBV6-1 and TRBJ1-6, with D possibly matching TRBD1 (5 bases). Germline V gene sequence: CDR1 MNHNS, CDR2 SASEGT. The CDR3 is 13 amino acids. V was pared by 6 bases and J by 10 bases, with 13 bases between. The CDR3 loop reads CASRGGPGSPLHF. CDR3 coding DNA: TGTGCCAGCAGGGGGGGTCCTGGATCACCCCTCCACTTT.

V is TRBV5-1 and J is TRBJ1-3; TRBD1 aligns across 9 bases. V trimming: 0 bases; J trimming: 4 bases; junction bases outside the gene matches: 2. Germline V gene sequence: CDR1 SGHRS, CDR2 YFSETQ. CDR3 length: 15 residues. This CDR3 reads CASSLEGTGGNTIYF. The CDR3 DNA is TGCGCCAGCAGCTTGGAAGGGACAGGGGGAAACACCATATATTTT.

J is TRBJ2-7 and V is TRBV7-9; no reliable D call. The V end lost 4 bases, the J end lost 2 bases, and 3 bases lay between the germline ends. CDR3 length: 11 residues. Per the germline V gene, CDR1 is SEHNR and CDR2 is FQNEAQ (reference sequence). This chain's CDR3 is CASSSTYEQYF. In DNA form, the CDR3 reads TGTGCCAGCAGCTCTACCTACGAGCAGTACTTC.

The chain is built from TRBV5-1 and TRBJ2-7, with TRBD2 matching over 8 bases. V lost 4 bases and J lost 3; bases outside the gene matches: 18. CDR1 and CDR2 (germline): SGHRS, YFSETQ. CDR3 length equals 18 residues. DNA for the CDR3: TGCGCCAGCAGCGGGAGAGAGTTTCCGGGACTAGAATTCTACGAGCAGTACTTC. Translating it yields CASSGREFPGLEFYEQYF. The whole variable domain, filled in from reference TRBV5-1 and TRBJ2-7, reads KAGVTQTPRYLIKTRGQQVTLSCSPISGHRSVSWYQQTPGQGLQFLFEYFSETQRNKGNFPGRFSGRQFSNSRSEMNVSTLELGDSALYLCASSGREFPGLEFYEQYFGPGTRLTVT.

This clone has more than one count but fewer than ten. The CDR3 is CAISGNAQGMGEAFF. CDR3 coding DNA: TGTGCCATCAGTGGCAACGCCCAGGGTATGGGTGAAGCTTTCTTT. This chain links TRBV10-3 with TRBJ1-1, with D perhaps TRBD1 (5 bases). This CDR3 is 15 amino acids long. V shed 4 bases and J shed 7 bases, with 19 bases lying between them. Germline V CDR1 and CDR2: ENHRY, SYGVKD.

The genes are TRBV2 and TRBJ2-1; 7 nucleotides align to TRBD1. CDR1 SNHLY and CDR2 FYNNEI come from the germline V gene. V lost 2 bases, J lost 7 bases, and 5 bases stayed unmatched. This CDR3 region has 14 residues. This CDR3 is CASSEKDRLNEQFF. The DNA for the CDR3 is TGTGCCAGCAGTGAAAAGGACAGGCTTAATGAGCAGTTCTTC.

This chain uses TRBV28 with TRBJ2-5; 11 bases are shared with TRBD2. Germline lookup yields CDR1 MDHEN and CDR2 SYDVKM. With 8 bases clipped from V and 4 bases from J, the junction kept 18 bases outside the gene matches. The CDR3 length is 18 residues. DNA of the CDR3: TGTGCCAGCCCCCCCCGGGAAGGAACTAGCGGGAGTGGAGAGACCCAGTACTTC. Residues: CASPPREGTSGSGETQYF. Based on the CDR3 plus reference TRBV28 and TRBJ2-5, the full variable domain is DVKVTQSSRYLVKRTGEKVFLECVQDMDHENMFWYRQDPGLGLRLIYFSYDVKMKEKGDIPEGYSVSREKKERFSLILESASTNQTSMYLCASPPREGTSGSGETQYFGPGTRLLVL.

The chain is built from TRBV6-1 and TRBJ1-3, with 9 bases lining up with TRBD1. Germline V gene sequence: CDR1 MNHNS, CDR2 SASEGT. The V segment lost 9 bases and the J segment 7 bases; nucleotides outside the gene matches: 13. The CDR3 sequence is 15 residues long. CDR3 DNA: TGTGCCAGTCAAACCGGGACAGGGTTTATCAACACCATATATTTT. Its translation is CASQTGTGFINTIYF.

This rearrangement joins TRBV29-1 to TRBJ1-3; D remains unclear. CDR1 SQVTM and CDR2 ANQGSEA come from the germline V gene. CDR3 length: 13 residues. The V end was cut by 7 bases, the J end by 1 base, with 11 bases between. CDR3 DNA: TGCAGCGGCCAACTCCCTTCTGGAAACACCATATATTTT. It yields the protein CSGQLPSGNTIYF.

This clone was found a few times. The chain recombines TRBV6-1 with TRBJ1-2, with D maybe TRBD1 (5 bases). Trimming removed 6 bases at V and 0 bases at J, with 11 bases between. The CDR3 extends over 14 amino acids. The V gene's germline CDR1 is MNHNS and CDR2 SASEGT. CDR3 nucleotides: TGTGCCAGCAGAGCCCAGGGTCCTAACTATGGCTACACCTTC. It encodes CASRAQGPNYGYTF.

J is TRBJ1-5 and V is TRBV7-8; 7 bases match TRBD1. The germline CDR1 and CDR2 sequences are SGHVS and FQNEAQ. The V gene end was trimmed by 0 bases and the J gene end by 7 bases; junction bases not matched to a gene: 6. This CDR3 spans 15 amino acids. The CDR3 loop is CASSLAGAGGQPQHF. The CDR3 DNA reads as TGTGCCAGCAGCTTAGCGGGAGCAGGGGGACAGCCCCAGCATTTT.

This rearrangement joins TRBV19 to TRBJ2-7, with unresolved D. Germline CDR1 and CDR2: LNHDA and SQIVND (reference sequence). V lost 0 bases and J lost 2, with 5 bases in between. The CDR3 length is 13 residues. The CDR3 DNA reads TGTGCCAGTAGTATAGACAGAACCTACGAGCAGTACTTC. Encoded protein: CASSIDRTYEQYF. Full variable domain (remainder filled in from reference TRBV19 and TRBJ2-7): DGGITQSPKYLFRKEGQNVTLSCEQNLNHDAMYWYRQDPGQGLRLIYYSQIVNDFQKGDIAEGYSVSREKKESFPLTVTSAQKNPTAFYLCASSIDRTYEQYFGPGTRLTVT.

The chain employs TRBV9 and TRBJ2-7; 7 positions match TRBD2. From germline, CDR1 is SGDLS and CDR2 YYNGEE. This CDR3 region has 14 residues. The trim removed 4 bases at V and 5 bases at J, leaving 9 bases unmatched. The CDR3 DNA follows: TGTGCCAGCAGCTTGGGACTACCAGACGACGAGCAGTACTTC. This codes for CASSLGLPDDEQYF.

DNA of the CDR3: TGTGCCACCTCGAGTTCGGGGAGCTTTCAGCCCCAGCATTTT. This encodes CATSSSGSFQPQHF. The rearrangement uses TRBV5-4 and TRBJ1-5; unclear D gene. In germline, CDR1 is SGHNT, CDR2 YYREEE (reference sequence). This CDR3 contains 14 residues. Between the trimmed V and J ends, which lost 9 bases and 6 bases, there was a span of 19 bases.

The genes are TRBV5-1 and TRBJ2-5; 7 bases are shared with TRBD1. CDR3 size: 13 residues. The V gene end was trimmed by 5 bases and the J gene end by 3 bases; junction bases not matched to a gene: 4. CDR1 is SGHRS, CDR2 YFSETQ, per germline. CDR3 protein: CASRLGQKETQYF. The DNA of the CDR3 is TGCGCCAGCAGGCTGGGACAGAAAGAGACCCAGTACTTC. Complete variable domain (other parts from reference TRBV5-1 and TRBJ2-5): KAGVTQTPRYLIKTRGQQVTLSCSPISGHRSVSWYQQTPGQGLQFLFEYFSETQRNKGNFPGRFSGRQFSNSRSEMNVSTLELGDSALYLCASRLGQKETQYFGPGTRLLVL.

This chain connects TRBV6-5 to TRBJ2-1, with 12 bases fitting TRBD2. J was trimmed by 4 bases and V by 6 bases; bases with no gene match: 4. The germline V gene has CDR1 MNHEY and CDR2 SVGAGI. The CDR3 spans 15 residues. CDR3 sequence (DNA): TGTGCCAGCAGGCTTACTAGCGGGGGGTACAATGAGCAGTTCTTC. This sequence encodes CASRLTSGGYNEQFF.

The V and J genes are TRBV5-6 and TRBJ1-4; 7 bases map to TRBD1. Per the germline V gene, CDR1 is SGHDT and CDR2 is YYEEEE. CDR3 length: 17 amino acids. J gave up 0 bases and V 0 bases, and 5 bases lay outside the gene matches. The DNA for the CDR3 is TGTGCCAGCAGCTTGGGCATTACAGGGGCAACTAATGAAAAACTGTTTTTT. Protein product: CASSLGITGATNEKLFF.

The chain joins TRBV2 to TRBJ1-5; D remains unclear. This CDR3 has 14 amino acids. The V gene lost 2 bases and the J gene lost 0 bases, with 5 bases spanning the gap. Germline CDR1 SNHLY, CDR2 FYNNEI. This CDR3 is CASSEINSNQPQHF. CDR3 coding DNA: TGTGCCAGCAGTGAAATAAATAGCAATCAGCCCCAGCATTTT.